The present T cell receptor (beta chain) was sequenced within a study of vaccination effects on CD4 cells after COVID-19. The protocol was immunoSEQ multiplex PCR, while the TCRdb copy is restricted to in-frame clones and leaves out a portion. The repertoire holds fewer than 90,000 clones, with under 85% as singletons. About this clone itself: The antigen is not known.

The CDR3 has 15 amino acids. Trimming took 0 bases from V and 0 from J, leaving 6 bases between them. The V gene's germline CDR1 is MNHNS and CDR2 SASEGT. Pools of viral peptides were used by the ViraFEST assay to expand antigen-specific CD4+ T cells ahead of sequencing. Following culture for 9 to 11 days, CD4+ T cells were isolated. It was two doses of either the BNT162b2 or mRNA-1273 vaccine that participants received. Cells had half their medium changed to IL-2 medium on days 3 and 7. The rearrangement joins TRBV6-1 to TRBJ2-1; D ambiguous. This TCR came from a human donor who received a COVID-19 vaccine. Sequenced material: CD4+ T cells from PBMCs cultured with HCoV-OC43 spike peptides, taken after COVID-19 vaccination. Subset: HCoV-OC43 spike overlapping peptide pool stimulation. The CDR3 here is CASSEAGRSYNEQFF. CDR3 DNA sequence: TGTGCCAGCAGTGAAGCAGGGCGCTCCTACAATGAGCAGTTCTTC.